The 11 T cell receptor beta chains reported below all come from one sample, sequenced in a study of cytomegalovirus exposure and HLA in healthy donors (dated by TCRdb to 2017 to 2019). The library was generated by the immunoSEQ multiplex PCR assay. For the multiplex PCR, a mixture combining 60 forward primers for TCR Vbeta segments and 13 reverse primers for TCR Jbeta segments was used. TCRdb holds this immuneACCESS table with in-frame rearrangements only. Some clones are missing; in checked studies, unresolved V genes explain under half, and the rest has no known cause. For this sample the table gives 100,000 to 150,000 clones, of which roughly 71% were detected only once. Clones ranked in the top ten supply 3.5% to 5% of the sample. The sequencing sample was made of PBMCs. The receptors stem from a woman aged 45-60 years in good health and CMV-seropositive.

This clone turned up a few times. V usage is TRBV27 and J usage is TRBJ2-1; 7 positions agree with TRBD1. Germline V gene lookup returns CDR1 MNHEY and CDR2 SMNVEV (reference sequence). CDR3 length equals 14 residues. Trimming cost V 5 bases and J 9 bases; bases outside gene matches: 10. CDR3 sequence: CASSRGPPGSEQFF. DNA for the CDR3: TGTGCCAGCAGTAGGGGGCCCCCAGGGAGTGAGCAGTTCTTC.

V gene TRBV6-5 combines with J gene TRBJ2-7; 8 bases are a match to TRBD1. The germline gives CDR1 MNHEY, CDR2 SVGAGI. There are 14 residues in the CDR3. The trim removed 6 bases at V and 2 bases at J, leaving 6 bases unmatched. Here the CDR3 reads CASSRQGATYEQYF. CDR3 coding DNA: TGTGCCAGCAGCCGGCAGGGGGCCACCTACGAGCAGTACTTC.

This sequence joins TRBV18 and TRBJ2-1; 10 bases align to TRBD1. The germline gives CDR1 KGHSH, CDR2 LQKENI. This CDR3 is built from 14 residues. Trimming removed 3 bases from V and 8 bases from J; junction bases left unmatched: 4. The CDR3 nucleotides read TGTGCCAGCTCACCTCGACAGGGGGCTGATGAGCAGTTCTTC. Its translation is CASSPRQGADEQFF. Filled out from reference TRBV18 and TRBJ2-1, the complete variable domain reads NAGVMQNPRHLVRRRGQEARLRCSPMKGHSHVYWYRQLPEEGLKFMVYLQKENIIDESGMPKERFSAEFPKEGPSILRIQQVVRGDSAAYFCASSPRQGADEQFFGPGTRLTVL.

V and J are TRBV7-9 and TRBJ2-1, with D maybe TRBD1 (5 bases). Trimming stripped 5 bases from V and 2 bases from J, with 13 bases between. Looked up from germline, CDR1 is SEHNR and CDR2 is FQNEAQ (reference sequence). CDR3 length equals 15 residues. DNA of the CDR3: TGTGCCAGCAGCCGAGACAGACAAGCCTACAATGAGCAGTTCTTC. Translation gives CASSRDRQAYNEQFF. Complete variable domain (other parts from reference TRBV7-9 and TRBJ2-1): DTGVSQNPRHKITKRGQNVTFRCDPISEHNRLYWYRQTLGQGPEFLTYFQNEAQLEKSRLLSDRFSAERPKGSFSTLEIQRTEQGDSAMYLCASSRDRQAYNEQFFGPGTRLTVL.

This chain connects TRBV6-5 to TRBJ2-5, with 7 bases identical to TRBD1. Germline assignment: CDR1 MNHEY and CDR2 SVGAGI. Trimming took 1 base from V and 3 from J; bases not matched to a gene: 5. The CDR3 length is 15 residues. DNA of the CDR3: TGTGCCAGCAGTTACTTCGGGACAGCAAAAGAGACCCAGTACTTC. As protein: CASSYFGTAKETQYF.

On this clone itself: Within the sample, other DNA sequences also encode this same CDR3. J is TRBJ2-5 and V is TRBV11-3; no clear D. The CDR3 has 12 residues. V lost 2 bases and J lost 4, with 5 bases in between. CDR1 is SGHNT, CDR2 YENEEA, per germline. The CDR3 sequence: CASSLSGETQYF. CDR3 DNA: TGTGCCAGCAGCTTATCGGGAGAGACCCAGTACTTC. Together with reference TRBV11-3 and TRBJ2-5, the CDR3 gives the full variable domain: EAGVVQSPRYKIIEKKQPVAFWCNPISGHNTLYWYLQNLGQGPELLIRYENEEAVDDSQLPKDRFSAERLKGVDSTLKIQPAELGDSAVYLCASSLSGETQYFGPGTRLLVL.

This chain connects TRBV27 to TRBJ1-6, with D unresolved. The V gene's germline CDR1 is MNHEY and CDR2 SMNVEV (reference sequence). The V and J ends lost 6 bases and 11 bases respectively, with 14 bases between them. CDR3 length equals 13 residues. The CDR3 coding sequence is TGTGCCAGCAGACGAACCGGGGATACACCCCTCCACTTT. As protein: CASRRTGDTPLHF.

The rearrangement joins TRBV2 to TRBJ1-4; weak D call: TRBD1 (6 bases). The CDR3 totals 17 residues. V shed 2 bases and J shed 2 bases, with 15 bases lying between them. Germline values: CDR1 SNHLY, CDR2 FYNNEI. CDR3 DNA sequence: TGTGCCAGCAGTGAACCTTTAACAGGGTCTACTAATGAAAAACTGTTTTTT. It is translated as CASSEPLTGSTNEKLFF.

This clone was detected only a few times. This chain connects TRBV4-1 to TRBJ1-5; a weak D match, TRBD1 (6 bases). Trimming removed 1 base from V and 3 bases from J, with 13 bases in between. This CDR3 is built from 16 residues. Germline V gene sequence: CDR1 MGHRA, CDR2 YSYEKL. CDR3 sequence: CASSQVGGYNNQPQHF. The CDR3 DNA is TGCGCCAGCAGCCAAGTAGGGGGATATAACAATCAGCCCCAGCATTTT.

The table lists this clone with a count of one. V gene TRBV7-2 combines with J gene TRBJ1-5; weak D call: TRBD1 (6 bases). The CDR3 length is 15 residues. Between the trimmed V and J ends, which lost 5 bases and 5 bases, there was a span of 16 bases. CDR1 and CDR2 from the germline V gene are SGHTA and FQGNSA. DNA of the CDR3: TGTGCCAGCAGCCCTGTGAGGGGGACGGATCAGCCCCAGCATTTT. Its protein is CASSPVRGTDQPQHF.

The rearrangement links TRBV19 to TRBJ2-1; D is possibly TRBD2 (6 bases). The CDR3 length is 15 residues. CDR1 LNHDA and CDR2 SQIVND come from the germline V gene (reference sequence). Between the trimmed V and J ends, which lost 4 bases and 4 bases, there was a span of 14 bases. For the CDR3, the DNA is TGTGCCAGTAGTAGGGGGTTTCGGGGGTACAATGAGCAGTTCTTC. It is translated as CASSRGFRGYNEQFF.